The 5 T cell receptor beta chains below were found in one sample sequenced in a study of metastatic and nonmetastatic thyroid tumors. Thyroid surgery was performed in patients who had received no treatment beforehand. MiXCR was used by TCRdb to re-call the PCR reads. The sample includes about 15,000 clones, around 32% of them seen just once. The sequenced material came from tumor tissue. These receptors originate from a male donor with papillary thyroid cancer or a benign thyroid nodule (not recorded which). Some clones in this sample may be carry-over from other donors' samples.

By its share, this clone is medium-sized (0.01 to 0.1%). Other DNA sequences within the sample encode an identical CDR3. The V gene is TRBV5-1, the J gene TRBJ2-7; 8 bases are shared with TRBD2. The junction had 11 bases not matched to a gene; V was cut back by 4 bases and J by 2 bases. The CDR3 is 16 amino acids. Germline assignment: CDR1 SGHRS and CDR2 YFSETQ. The CDR3 bases are TGCGCCAGCAGCCTAGGACCGGGACTAGGGGCCTACGAGCAGTACTTC. This codes for CASSLGPGLGAYEQYF. Full variable domain (outside the CDR3, taken from reference TRBV5-1 and TRBJ2-7): KAGVTQTPRYLIKTRGQQVTLSCSPISGHRSVSWYQQTPGQGLQFLFEYFSETQRNKGNFPGRFSGRQFSNSRSEMNVSTLELGDSALYLCASSLGPGLGAYEQYFGPGTRLTVT.

V gene TRBV30 combines with J gene TRBJ2-7; no definite D call. The germline V gene has CDR1 GTSNPN and CDR2 SVGIG (reference sequence). Between the trimmed V and J ends, which lost 2 bases and 1 base, there was a span of 3 bases. The CDR3 runs to 11 residues. The CDR3: CAWSPSYEQYF. In DNA, the CDR3 is TGTGCCTGGAGTCCGTCCTACGAGCAGTACTTC.

With regard to this clone: Sequence at one end of the junction differs from germline and may be a read error. The chain has TRBV12-3 or TRBV12-4 and TRBJ2-3; D unresolved. This CDR3 is built from 15 residues. The CDR3 bases are TGTGCCAGCAGTTTAGCGCTAGGCTGGATTGATACGCATTATTTT. It codes for CASSLALGWIDTHYF.

This clone was seen ten or more times. This sequence joins TRBV20-1 and TRBJ1-2; D gene unclear. This CDR3 is 12 amino acids long. V was trimmed by 0 bases and J by 3 bases, leaving 5 bases between them. Germline V gene lookup returns CDR1 DFQATT and CDR2 SNEGSKA (reference sequence). CDR3: CSAREGYYGYTF. CDR3 in DNA: TGCAGTGCTAGAGAAGGGTACTATGGCTACACCTTC.

This clone was observed many times. V and J are TRBV2 and TRBJ1-1, with D perhaps TRBD1 (6 bases). In germline, CDR1 is SNHLY, CDR2 FYNNEI. The CDR3 consists of 11 residues. V was clipped by 7 bases and J by 8 bases, with 11 bases between them. In DNA form, the CDR3 reads TGTGCCAGCACCACTACAGGGGAAGCTTTCTTT. It codes for CASTTTGEAFF.